The TCR beta chain described here comes from a study of T cell clonotyping in hematopoietic cell transplantation. Worth noting for this clone: Its antigen is not identified.

Only in-frame clones appear in the TCRdb table, and some are missing; sequencing was by immunoSEQ multiplex PCR. The table has around 27,000 clones, 60% to 80% seen once; the top ten hold 5% to 6.5%. Time point of the sample: recipient sample about 28 days before transplant, after cytoreduction. In germline, CDR1 is SNHLY, CDR2 FYNNEI. CDR3 size: 12 residues. Trimming took off 3 bases at V and 15 bases at J, with 15 bases between the two ends. Study-level points and caveats: After transplant, recipient diversity fell while pathologically expanded clonotypes grew through day 180.

Sequenced here: peripheral blood mononuclear cells, sampled before stem cell transplant. The TCR sequence derives from a man aged 50 to 60 with myelodysplastic syndrome. Some clones in this sample may be carry-over from other donors' samples. The chain combines TRBV2 with TRBJ1-5, with D possibly TRBD1 on 5 matching bases. The CDR3 DNA reads TGTGCCAGCAGTGAGTGGCAGGGCCCACCGCATTTT. Protein: CASSEWQGPPHF.